This T cell receptor (beta chain) was recovered during a study of T-cell reconstitution after alpha-beta-depleted transplantation in children (dated by TCRdb to 2015 to 2016). A note on the overall study: T-cell immune reconstitution after TCRalphabeta/CD19-depleted allogeneic hematopoietic cell transplantation in children was quantitatively tracked in the study by means of TCR repertoire profiling. General study outcomes and caveats: The apparently early recovery of alphabetaT-cell counts about two months after transplant reportedly depended on only several hundred rapidly expanded clones that came from non-depleted graft cells. The frequencies of hyperexpanded clones fell over the following months, and after one year, T-cell counts and TCRbeta diversity were mostly attributed to newly produced T cells. In some patients, the high TCRbeta diversity seen at day 60 was put down to recipient T cells and intrathymic progenitors that had survived conditioning.

Receptor libraries were prepared by PCR. This sample was sequenced with an Illumina HiSeq 2500. To normalize quantification of the TCRbeta repertoire, the TCR libraries were built with molecular barcoding that relied on unique molecular identifiers. Using fastp trimming at Q25 and MiXCR clonotype assembly, TCRdb reanalyzed the public sequencing data and kept in-frame beta chains. Identical CDR3 proteins give one entry, which carries the most common genes and DNA. The sample table shows just under 350,000 distinct CDR3 sequences, and around 15% are seen once. In total, the top ten clones hold about 41% of the sample. Concerning this clonotype: This clone's antigen is unknown. No base-level quality is on record; no much larger clone is a single base apart.

This sample's treatment or condition label indicates: allogeneic hematopoietic cell transplantation with graft depleted of TCRalphabeta T cells and CD19 B cells. TCRalphabeta/CD19-depleted allogeneic hematopoietic cell grafts were given to the transplant recipients, all of whom were children. Including cysteine and phenylalanine, the CDR3 has 16 amino acids. Just CDR3 DNA is preserved here, 48 bases in frame from base 1. V is cut by 1 base and J by 0 bases, and the space between the germline ends is 10 bases. For CDR1 and CDR2, the germline V gene lists SGHTA and FQGNSA. Sequenced here: PBMCs, mostly from graft donor cells, sampled 360 days after TCRalphabeta/CD19-depleted stem cell transplant. The sequence derives from a male patient aged 2-15 years who had a stem cell transplant for acute lymphoblastic leukemia, so the T cells may come from the graft donor. The receptor chain draws on TRBV7-2 and TRBJ1-5; a confident D gene designation cannot be given. The CDR3 protein sequence reads: CASSLVASLSNQPQHF. The sequenced DNA is TGTGCCAGCAGCTTAGTCGCAAGTCTTAGCAATCAGCCCCAGCATTTT.